This T cell receptor beta chain was sequenced during a study of CD8+ T cells in alopecia areata. Investigators isolated RNA and reverse transcribed it into cDNA to act as the sequencing template. Generated by immunoSEQ multiplex PCR, the TCRdb table keeps only in-frame clones and is missing some. The data contain 150,000 to 200,000 clones, approximately 57% of them seen just once; the ten biggest clones take up approximately 1%. Treatment indicated: oral pan-JAK inhibitor, 5-10 mg twice daily. Patients with alopecia areata provided lesional scalp punch biopsies as well as peripheral blood. Germline CDR1 and CDR2: SQVTM and ANQGSEA. V lost 7 bases, J lost 4 bases, and 4 bases stayed unmatched. The CDR3 totals 13 residues.

Here the sequenced sample was CD4+ T cells sorted from blood, taken at week 24, from a patient treated with tofacitinib. The source is a human donor with alopecia areata. The V gene is TRBV29-1, the J gene TRBJ2-1; 10 bases map to TRBD2. The CDR3 is CSATSGAYNEQFF. The CDR3 DNA sequence: TGCAGCGCCACTAGCGGGGCTTACAATGAGCAGTTCTTC.